This T cell receptor beta chain is from a study of blood T cell repertoires in COVID-19. V was pared by 4 bases and J by 2 bases, with 1 base of the junction left unmatched. This CDR3 is built from 14 residues. Germline-derived CDR1 and CDR2 are MNHNY and SVGAGI (reference sequence). Profiling relied on immunoSEQ multiplex PCR, and the TCRdb table lists in-frame clones only, not all of them. Among 200,000 to 300,000 clones, roughly 90% were seen once, and the ten largest hold approximately 2%. V usage is TRBV6-6 and J usage is TRBJ1-5; 8 nucleotides agree with TRBD1. The clonotype was recovered from a man aged 30-40 years with active or convalescent COVID-19. Sequenced material: peripheral blood. CDR3 in amino acids: CASSSTGGNQPQHF. CDR3 sequence (DNA): TGTGCCAGCAGTTCGACAGGGGGCAATCAGCCCCAGCATTTT.